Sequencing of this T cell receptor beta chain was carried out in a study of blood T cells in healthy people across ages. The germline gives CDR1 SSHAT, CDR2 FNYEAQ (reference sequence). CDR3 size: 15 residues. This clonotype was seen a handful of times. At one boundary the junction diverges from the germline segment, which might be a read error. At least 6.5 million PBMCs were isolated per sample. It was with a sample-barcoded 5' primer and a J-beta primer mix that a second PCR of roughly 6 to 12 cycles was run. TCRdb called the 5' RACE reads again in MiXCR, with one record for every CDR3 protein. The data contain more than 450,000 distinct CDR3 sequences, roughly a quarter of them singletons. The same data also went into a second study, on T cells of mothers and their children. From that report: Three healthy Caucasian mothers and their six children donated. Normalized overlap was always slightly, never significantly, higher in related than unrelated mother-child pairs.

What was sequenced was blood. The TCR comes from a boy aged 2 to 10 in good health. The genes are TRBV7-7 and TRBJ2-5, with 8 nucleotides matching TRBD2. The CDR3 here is CASSLVSGGQETQYF. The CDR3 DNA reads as TGTGCTAGCAGCTTAGTGAGCGGGGGCCAAGAGACCCAGTACTTC. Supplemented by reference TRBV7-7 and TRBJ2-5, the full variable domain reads GAGVSQSPRYKVTKRGQDVTLRCDPISSHATLYWYQQALGQGPEFLTYFNYEAQPDKSGLPSDRFSAERPEGSISTLTIQRTEQRDSAMYRCASSLVSGGQETQYFGPGTRLLVL.